Sequencing of this TCR beta chain was carried out in a study of tumor-infiltrating lymphocytes in primary liver carcinoma. With a constant-region primer, TCR beta cDNA was made from about 0.5 ug of total RNA. Three nested multiplex PCR rounds of slightly modified ARM-PCR generated TCR beta libraries. The two initial PCR rounds, approximately 10 cycles each, used TRBV1-TRBV30 forward and C-beta reverse primers. From the multiplex PCR reads, TCRdb called clonotypes with MiXCR, one entry per CDR3 protein. The sample holds some 190,000 distinct CDR3 sequences; just under 85% are singletons and the top ten take 18%. About this clonotype: Relative to the germline gene, one junction end is altered; a read error may explain this.

Scientists recovered RNA and DNA together from approximately 20-30 mg of unsorted bulk tissue. Germline loops: CDR1 LGHNA, CDR2 YNFKEQ. This CDR3 contains 15 residues. The source is a man between 35 and 55 years old with primary liver carcinoma and hepatitis B virus infection. The gene calls are TRBV4-2 and TRBJ2-1, with 7 positions matching TRBD2. The J call is uncertain, as TRBJ2-7 better fits the DNA end. What was sequenced was tumor tissue from primary liver carcinoma. CDR3 in DNA: TGTGCCAGCAGTCAAGGAGGCGGGAGTGGCAATGAGCAGTACTTC. Protein product: CASSQGGGSGNEQYF.